A single sample gave rise to the 27 T cell receptor beta chains below, sequenced in a study of T cells after yellow fever vaccination. Via MiXCR, TCRdb re-called the 5' RACE reads, giving one row per CDR3 protein. The table records 120,000 or so distinct CDR3 sequences, roughly 10% of them present only once. The specimen was CD8+ T cells sorted from PBMCs, collected on the day of the yellow fever booster vaccination. The receptors stem from a man aged 18-30 years who received the YFV17D yellow fever vaccine.

This clonotype was seen more than once but under ten times. The chain is built from TRBV7-9 and TRBJ1-1; D uncertain. The V and J ends lost 1 base and 0 bases respectively, with 6 bases between them. The germline CDR1 and CDR2 sequences are SEHNR and FQNEAQ (reference sequence). The CDR3 extends over 14 amino acids. This CDR3 reads CASSLVAMNTEAFF. The DNA for the CDR3 is TGTGCCAGCAGCTTAGTTGCGATGAACACTGAAGCTTTCTTT.

This clonotype turned up a few times. This chain uses TRBV7-2 with TRBJ1-1, with 8 bases fitting TRBD1. This CDR3 is built from 14 residues. The germline V gene has CDR1 SGHTA and CDR2 FQGNSA. V lost 4 bases and J lost 6; bases outside the gene matches: 7. DNA of the CDR3: TGTGCCAGCAGCTACGCGACAGGGGTGCCTGAAGCTTTCTTT. Protein product: CASSYATGVPEAFF.

This chain joins TRBV15 and TRBJ2-1; 12 nucleotides line up with TRBD1. V was pared by 7 bases and J by 7 bases, with 8 bases of the junction left unmatched. Germline V gene lookup returns CDR1 LNHNV and CDR2 YYDKDF (reference sequence). CDR3 length: 15 amino acids. For the CDR3, the DNA is TGTGCCACCATCCCCGGGACAGGGGGCGTAAATGAGCAGTTCTTC. Its translation is CATIPGTGGVNEQFF. Drawing the rest from reference TRBV15 and TRBJ2-1, the complete variable domain is DAMVIQNPRYQVTQFGKPVTLSCSQTLNHNVMYWYQQKSSQAPKLLFHYYDKDFNNEADTPDNFQSRRPNTSFCFLDIRSPGLGDTAMYLCATIPGTGGVNEQFFGPGTRLTVL.

There are a few counts of this clonotype. The chain recombines TRBV11-1 with TRBJ2-3; maybe TRBD2 (5 bases). V dropped 2 bases and J dropped 0 bases, with 18 bases sitting between them. Germline CDR1 SGHAT, CDR2 FQDESV (reference sequence). This CDR3 contains 18 residues. The CDR3 region has the DNA TGTGCCAGCAGCTTAATGAGGGTTAGCCGACCTAGCACAGATACGCAGTATTTT. Translated: CASSLMRVSRPSTDTQYF.

The chain employs TRBV5-1 and TRBJ2-7; either TRBD1 or TRBD2 may supply D (5 bases each). CDR3 size: 14 residues. Trimming stripped 1 base from V and 2 bases from J, with 10 bases between. The germline gives CDR1 SGHRS, CDR2 YFSETQ. The CDR3 protein is CASSLWDPTYEQYF. The CDR3 bases are TGCGCCAGCAGCTTGTGGGACCCTACCTACGAGCAGTACTTC.

CDR3 residues: CASSAEKQGFNRNYGYTF. DNA for the CDR3: TGTGCCAGCAGCGCAGAAAAACAGGGATTTAATCGTAACTATGGCTACACCTTC. The chain is built from TRBV9 and TRBJ1-2, with a weak D call TRBD1 (6 bases). Deletions cut 3 bases from V and 1 base from J, with 22 bases between. There are 18 residues in the CDR3. The germline gives CDR1 SGDLS, CDR2 YYNGEE.

This chain uses TRBV5-6 with TRBJ2-5; possibly TRBD1 or TRBD2 for D (6 bases each). This CDR3 has 14 residues. CDR1 and CDR2 from the germline V gene are SGHDT and YYEEEE. Trimming cost V 6 bases and J 1 base, with 13 bases left between them. The CDR3 DNA is TGTGCCAGCACCGGGGGCAGGGGCCAAGAGACCCAGTACTTC. It is translated as CASTGGRGQETQYF.

The rearrangement links TRBV20-1 to TRBJ2-6; D ambiguous. Trimming took off 0 bases at V and 0 bases at J, with 6 bases between the two ends. The CDR3 consists of 15 residues. CDR1 and CDR2 from the germline V gene are DFQATT and SNEGSKA (reference sequence). The CDR3 region has the DNA TGCAGTGCTAGAGATCAGGACTCTGGGGCCAACGTCCTGACTTTC. This translates into CSARDQDSGANVLTF.

This clonotype was observed a few times. The rearrangement joins TRBV7-2 to TRBJ1-1; the D gene is possibly TRBD1 (5 bases). The CDR3 is 13 amino acids. Germline values: CDR1 SGHTA, CDR2 FQGNSA. V lost 10 bases to trimming and J lost 4 bases, with 16 bases between them. The CDR3: CATRPLGVTEAFF. The DNA of the CDR3 is TGTGCCACTCGTCCCCTAGGGGTCACTGAAGCTTTCTTT.

This clonotype was counted only a few times. The chain recombines TRBV10-3 with TRBJ1-5; D is perhaps TRBD1 (5 bases). V was trimmed by 4 bases and J by 1 base, leaving 14 bases between them. The CDR3 is made up of 16 amino acids. Germline loops: CDR1 ENHRY, CDR2 SYGVKD. The CDR3 loop is CAISVGAEGSNQPQHF. In nucleotides, the CDR3 is TGTGCCATCAGTGTTGGGGCGGAGGGAAGCAATCAGCCCCAGCATTTT.

V usage is TRBV6-6 and J usage is TRBJ1-1; TRBD1 might be the D (5 bases). Germline lookup yields CDR1 MNHNY and CDR2 SVGAGI (reference sequence). V was clipped by 4 bases and J by 3 bases, with 12 bases between them. CDR3 size: 14 residues. CDR3 DNA: TGTGCCAGCAGTTCTAGAGGGACGTACACTGAAGCTTTCTTT. It is translated as CASSSRGTYTEAFF.

This clonotype was counted between two and nine times. This rearrangement joins TRBV7-9 to TRBJ2-2; D possibly corresponds to TRBD2 (6 bases). CDR3 length: 15 residues. The V end was cut by 1 base, the J end by 2 bases, with 8 bases between. Germline V lookup: CDR1 SEHNR, CDR2 FQNEAQ (reference sequence). Written as DNA, the CDR3 is TGTGCCAGCAGCTTAGGGACTACAAACACCGGGGAGCTGTTTTTT. Encoded protein: CASSLGTTNTGELFF.

This clonotype has just a few counts. The J gene is TRBJ2-7, the V gene TRBV19, with no clear D. CDR1 is LNHDA and CDR2 is SQIVND in the germline V gene (reference sequence). CDR3 size: 13 residues. The V end was cut by 3 bases, the J end by 5 bases, with 11 bases between. The CDR3 reads CASSMGDWDEQYF. The DNA of the CDR3 is TGTGCCAGTAGTATGGGTGATTGGGACGAGCAGTACTTC. Full variable domain (rest looked up from reference TRBV19 and TRBJ2-7): DGGITQSPKYLFRKEGQNVTLSCEQNLNHDAMYWYRQDPGQGLRLIYYSQIVNDFQKGDIAEGYSVSREKKESFPLTVTSAQKNPTAFYLCASSMGDWDEQYFGPGTRLTVT.

This clonotype was detected a few times. The gene calls are TRBV7-4 and TRBJ2-7, with 9 bases identical to TRBD1. Germline-derived CDR1 and CDR2 are SGHVT and SQSDAQ. With 3 bases clipped from V and 3 bases from J, the junction kept 9 bases outside the gene matches. The CDR3 has 16 amino acids. The CDR3 nucleotides read TGTGCCAGCAGCTTGAGCACCGGGACAGGGAACTACGAGCAGTACGTC. This gives the protein CASSLSTGTGNYEQYV.

In this sample, this clonotype turned up a few times. This sequence joins TRBV7-9 and TRBJ2-3, with 7 bases fitting TRBD1. CDR1 SEHNR and CDR2 FQNEAQ come from the germline V gene (reference sequence). The length of the CDR3 is 16 residues. V lost 6 bases and J lost 2; bases outside the gene matches: 11. The CDR3 region has the DNA TGTGCCAGCAGTCCCCCTGTGGACAGGCTCACAGATACGCAGTATTTT. This encodes CASSPPVDRLTDTQYF.

This clonotype was detected a few times. The rearrangement links TRBV19 to TRBJ1-1, with 8 bases lining up with TRBD1. There are 11 residues in the CDR3. Trimming at V came to 7 bases and at J to 7 bases, leaving 2 bases not matched to a gene. Looked up from germline, CDR1 is LNHDA and CDR2 is SQIVND (reference sequence). The CDR3 region is CASIGTGEAFF. CDR3 nucleotide sequence: TGTGCCAGTATCGGGACAGGTGAAGCTTTCTTT.

A few counts support this clonotype. The V call is TRBV15, the J call TRBJ2-3; D not resolved. Trimming stripped 5 bases from V and 2 bases from J, with 29 bases between. Per germline, CDR1 LNHNV and CDR2 YYDKDF (reference sequence). The CDR3 is 20 residues long. CDR3 residues: CATSGPPRLLGTNFTDTQYF. CDR3 bases: TGTGCCACCAGCGGACCTCCTCGATTATTGGGCACTAACTTCACAGATACGCAGTATTTT.

This clonotype occurred many times. The J gene is TRBJ2-5, the V gene TRBV15; D uncertain. Trimming took off 0 bases at V and 5 bases at J, with 4 bases between the two ends. Germline V lookup: CDR1 LNHNV, CDR2 YYDKDF (reference sequence). CDR3 length equals 12 residues. The CDR3 DNA reads TGTGCCACCAGCAGAGATTTGGAGACCCAGTACTTC. The encoded protein is CATSRDLETQYF.

This rearrangement joins TRBV4-1 to TRBJ1-5, with D hard to call. This CDR3 region has 16 residues. The V end lost 4 bases, the J end lost 6 bases, and 19 bases lay between the germline ends. Germline lookup yields CDR1 MGHRA and CDR2 YSYEKL. Here the CDR3 reads CASSPNIGRSSQPQHF. In nucleotides, the CDR3 is TGCGCCAGCAGCCCGAACATCGGCAGGTCGAGTCAGCCCCAGCATTTT.

This clonotype was recorded at least ten times. The chain has TRBV9 and TRBJ1-2, with D possibly TRBD1 on 5 matching bases. From germline, CDR1 is SGDLS and CDR2 YYNGEE. The CDR3 spans 15 residues. Deletions cut 0 bases from V and 5 bases from J, with 14 bases between. The CDR3 sequence is CASSVAGAGVYGYTF. The CDR3 nucleotides are TGTGCCAGCAGCGTAGCTGGGGCAGGAGTGTATGGCTACACCTTC.

The genes are TRBV29-1 and TRBJ2-1; D gene ambiguous. CDR1 is SQVTM, CDR2 ANQGSEA, per germline. CDR3 length equals 13 residues. Deletions cut 4 bases from V and 10 bases from J, with 17 bases between. CDR3 sequence (DNA): TGCAGCGTTGCCGCGTTGAGAACGGGCGAGCAGTTCTTC. Translating it yields CSVAALRTGEQFF.

This clonotype occurred many times. V and J are TRBV15 and TRBJ2-1, with D possibly being TRBD1 (7 bases). The V and J ends lost 5 bases and 7 bases respectively, with 18 bases between them. The CDR3 contains 15 residues. Germline CDR1 reads LNHNV; CDR2 reads YYDKDF (reference sequence). This CDR3 is CATSPTTAGGNEQFF. As DNA, the CDR3 is TGTGCCACCAGCCCTACCACTGCAGGGGGGAATGAGCAGTTCTTC.

This clonotype has a count of ten or more. The chain combines TRBV20-1 with TRBJ2-3, with 10 positions matching TRBD1. The V and J ends lost 6 bases and 4 bases, in that order; junction bases with no gene match: 4. Germline lookup yields CDR1 DFQATT and CDR2 SNEGSKA (reference sequence). The CDR3 extends over 13 amino acids. CDR3 loop: CSAEGQGPDTQYF. The CDR3 coding sequence is TGCAGTGCAGAGGGACAGGGGCCAGATACGCAGTATTTT.

This clonotype was counted ten times or more. The rearrangement uses TRBV4-3 and TRBJ2-7; TRBD2 might be the D (5 bases). From germline, CDR1 is LGHNA and CDR2 YSLEER. The germline V and J ends were trimmed by 4 bases and 3 bases, with 13 bases remaining between them. The length of the CDR3 is 14 residues. The CDR3 DNA follows: TGCGCCAGCAGCCCCCAGCGAGGAGGCTACGAGCAGTACTTC. This codes for CASSPQRGGYEQYF.

The chain combines TRBV5-1 with TRBJ1-1; D call uncertain. Trimming removed 4 bases at V and 3 bases at J, with 13 bases between. This CDR3 is 14 amino acids long. Germline V gives CDR1 SGHRS, CDR2 YFSETQ. The CDR3 nucleotides read TGCGCCAGCAGCAGCGTACGAGGCTACACTGAAGCTTTCTTT. This codes for CASSSVRGYTEAFF.

This clonotype turned up a few times. The gene calls are TRBV7-9 and TRBJ1-2, with a weak D call TRBD1 (6 bases). The CDR3 is 16 residues long. Germline CDR1 reads SEHNR; CDR2 reads FQNEAQ (reference sequence). V was shortened by 5 bases and J by 1 base, with 17 bases between the two germline ends. The chain's CDR3 is CASSPSQDRVNYGYTF. CDR3 DNA: TGTGCCAGCAGCCCCTCCCAGGACAGAGTTAACTATGGCTACACCTTC. The complete variable domain, with remaining parts taken from reference TRBV7-9 and TRBJ1-2, reads DTGVSQNPRHKITKRGQNVTFRCDPISEHNRLYWYRQTLGQGPEFLTYFQNEAQLEKSRLLSDRFSAERPKGSFSTLEIQRTEQGDSAMYLCASSPSQDRVNYGYTFGSGTRLTVV.

The chain links TRBV10-3 to TRBJ1-1; 8 bases match TRBD1. The trim removed 10 bases at V and 1 base at J, leaving 5 bases unmatched. Germline V gene data show CDR1 as ENHRY and CDR2 as SYGVKD. The CDR3 contains 13 residues. CDR3 DNA: TGTGCCACAAAAACAGGGGGGAACACTGAAGCTTTCTTT. This sequence encodes CATKTGGNTEAFF.